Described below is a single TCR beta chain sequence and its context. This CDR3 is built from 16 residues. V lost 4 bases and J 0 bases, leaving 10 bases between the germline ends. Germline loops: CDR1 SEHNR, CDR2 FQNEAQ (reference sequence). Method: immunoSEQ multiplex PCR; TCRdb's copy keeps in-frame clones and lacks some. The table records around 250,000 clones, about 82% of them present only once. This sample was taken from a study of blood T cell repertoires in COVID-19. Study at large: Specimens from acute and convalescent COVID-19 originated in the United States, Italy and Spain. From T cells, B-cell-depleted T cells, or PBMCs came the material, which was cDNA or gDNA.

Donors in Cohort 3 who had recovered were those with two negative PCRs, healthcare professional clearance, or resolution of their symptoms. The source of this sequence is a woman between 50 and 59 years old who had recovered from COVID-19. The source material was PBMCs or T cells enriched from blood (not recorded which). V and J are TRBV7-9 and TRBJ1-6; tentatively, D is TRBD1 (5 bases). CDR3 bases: TGTGCCAGCAGCTCCCAGGGTGTCTCCTATAATTCACCCCTCCACTTT. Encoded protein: CASSSQGVSYNSPLHF. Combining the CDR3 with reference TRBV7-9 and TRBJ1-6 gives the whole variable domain DTGVSQNPRHKITKRGQNVTFRCDPISEHNRLYWYRQTLGQGPEFLTYFQNEAQLEKSRLLSDRFSAERPKGSFSTLEIQRTEQGDSAMYLCASSSQGVSYNSPLHFGNGTRLTVT.